This record concerns one TCR beta chain sequence. Its antigen remains unidentified. The data stem from a study of T cells in narcolepsy. About the study: Patients with NT1 or NT2 and healthy control donors were enrolled. General observations from the study: Same-patient CSF and blood CD4+ T cell clonotypes included HCRT-specific and TRIB2-specific autoreactive ones. No autoreactive T cell clone sequences appeared in some memory CD4+ repertoires. Blood of same and different patients, but not healthy controls, reportedly held recurring autoreactive clonotypes.

Assay: immunoSEQ multiplex PCR; the TCRdb copy retains only in-frame clones and omits some. Here the sample spans 30,000 to 45,000 clones, roughly 84% being singletons. The V end was cut by 2 bases, the J end by 6 bases, with 8 bases between. CDR1 and CDR2 (germline): ENHRY, SYGVKD. The CDR3 spans 13 residues. The TCR was taken from a human donor with narcolepsy. Sequencing input: CD45RA- memory CD4+ T cells from PBMCs. The chain is built from TRBV10-3 and TRBJ2-1; D possibly corresponds to TRBD2 (5 bases). The CDR3 loop is CAISEGAVNEQFF. The CDR3 region has the DNA TGTGCCATCAGTGAGGGAGCGGTCAATGAGCAGTTCTTC.